This TCR beta chain was recovered during a study of blood T cell repertoires in COVID-19 (dated by TCRdb to the early 2020s). At the level of the whole study: Samples from collaborators originated in the United States, Italy and Spain and spanned both the acute and convalescent phases of COVID-19. The samples were drawn from two sources: the first 160 participants of the ongoing ImmuneRACE study, and 1,200 or so subjects contributed by 6 global collaborators. The material from the prospective study consisted of cDNA or gDNA derived from T cells, B-cell-depleted T cells, or PBMCs. Deeply sampled blood TCRbeta repertoires from subjects exposed to, actively infected with, or recovered from COVID-19 were included in the dataset. A freely available public database, intended as a resource for researchers studying the immune response to SARS-CoV-2, is where the repertoires were released. Where HLA class I and class II types were available, the types were taken from metadata supplied by the sample provider, not from assay-based typing. A de-identified subject ID, COVID-19 status, age in years and sex were almost always included in the sample metadata. Findings and caveats that apply to the study as a whole: How much clinical and demographic metadata was included differed by source and by participant, and the metadata was provided uncurated.

Whole blood was collected in K2EDTA tubes by collaborating institutions according to the institutions' own protocols. For TCRbeta analysis, collaborator samples were shipped as frozen whole blood, as isolated PBMCs, or as DNA extracted from either sample type. This clone has just a few counts. Its target antigen remains unknown. Base qualities were left out, and no much larger clone turns up one base away. The germline V gene (reference sequence) specifies MNHEY as CDR1 and SMNVEV as CDR2. After removal of 0 bases from V and 0 bases from J, the junction retains 4 bases not matched to a gene. The CDR3 sequence holds 18 residues, the cysteine and phenylalanine included. Only the CDR3 part of the read is kept: 54 bases, read in frame from the first base. TCRbeta CDR3 regions were amplified from genomic DNA by means of the immunoSEQ Assay, a bias-controlled multiplex PCR. The paper's processing steps were these. The number of nucleated cells in each sample was estimated by amplification of reference gene primers within the assay. To quantify the absolute abundance of each unique TCRbeta CDR3 rearrangement, sequence reads were collapsed and filtered. For each sample, productive Simpson clonality was calculated by taking the square root of Simpson's diversity index across productive rearrangements. TCRdb took this table from immuneACCESS and kept in-frame rearrangements with V and J called. Such tables lack part of the clones; where checked against another copy, unresolved V genes explain under half of the gap, and the rest is unexplained. For V, J and clone size, that table is used; D and trimming come from the DNA. The sample table records 100,000 to 130,000 clones; approximately 84% of these occur just once. The top ten clonotypes cover about 4% of the sample.

Sequencing used peripheral blood. This sequence originates from a human donor in a cohort sampled during active COVID-19. The chain is assembled from TRBV27 and TRBJ2-3, and 12 junction bases match TRBD2. The DNA sequence is as follows: TGTGCCAGCAGTTTATCGCGGACTAGCGGGACAAGCACAGATACGCAGTATTTT. The encoded protein is CASSLSRTSGTSTDTQYF.